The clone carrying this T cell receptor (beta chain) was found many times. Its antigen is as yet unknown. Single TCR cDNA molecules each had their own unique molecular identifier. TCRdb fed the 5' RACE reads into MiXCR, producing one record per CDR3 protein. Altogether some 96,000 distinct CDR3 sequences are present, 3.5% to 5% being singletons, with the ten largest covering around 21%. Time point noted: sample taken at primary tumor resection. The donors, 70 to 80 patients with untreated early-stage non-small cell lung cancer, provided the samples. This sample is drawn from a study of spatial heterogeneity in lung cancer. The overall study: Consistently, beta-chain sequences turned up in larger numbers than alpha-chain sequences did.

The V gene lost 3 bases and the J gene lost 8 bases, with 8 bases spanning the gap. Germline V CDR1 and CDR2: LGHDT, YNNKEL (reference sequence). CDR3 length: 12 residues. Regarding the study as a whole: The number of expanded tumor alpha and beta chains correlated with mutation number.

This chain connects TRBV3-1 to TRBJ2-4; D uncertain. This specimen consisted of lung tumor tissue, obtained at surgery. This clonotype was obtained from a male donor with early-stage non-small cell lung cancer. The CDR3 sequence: CASSQTQDIQYF. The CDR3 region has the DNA TGTGCCAGCAGCCAGACACAAGACATTCAGTACTTC.